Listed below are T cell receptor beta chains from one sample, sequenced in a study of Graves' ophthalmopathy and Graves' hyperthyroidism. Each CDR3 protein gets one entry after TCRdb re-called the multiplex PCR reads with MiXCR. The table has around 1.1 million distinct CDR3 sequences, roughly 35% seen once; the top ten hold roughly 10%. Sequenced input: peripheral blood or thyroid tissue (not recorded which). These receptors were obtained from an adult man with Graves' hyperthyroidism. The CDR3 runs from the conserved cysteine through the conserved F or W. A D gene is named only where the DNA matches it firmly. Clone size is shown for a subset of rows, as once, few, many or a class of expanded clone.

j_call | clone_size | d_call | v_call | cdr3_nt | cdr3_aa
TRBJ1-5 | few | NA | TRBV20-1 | TGCAGTGCTAGAGACCCCGGGACCCAGGGTCAGCCCCAGCATTTT | CSARDPGTQGQPQHF
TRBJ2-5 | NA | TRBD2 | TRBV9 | TGCGCCAGCAGCTCTCAGACTAGCGGGAGACCAGAAGAGACCCAGTACTTC | CASSSQTSGRPEETQYF
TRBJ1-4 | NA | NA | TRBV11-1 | TGTACCAGCAGCTTGGGCGGAGCAACTAATGAAAAACTGTTTTTT | CTSSLGGATNEKLFF
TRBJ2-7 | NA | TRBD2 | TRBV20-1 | TGCAGTGCTCGGGGTCCCGGGACTAACTCCTACGAGCAGTACTTC | CSARGPGTNSYEQYF
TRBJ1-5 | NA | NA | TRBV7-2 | TGTGCCAGCAGCCAAACAATAGCGGGGGGAGGGGAGACCCAGCATTTT | CASSQTIAGGGETQHF
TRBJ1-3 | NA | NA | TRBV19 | TGTGCCAGTAGTATCCAGACTGGAAACACCATATATTTT | CASSIQTGNTIYF
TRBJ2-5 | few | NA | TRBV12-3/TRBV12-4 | TGTGCCAGCAGTTTTAGAGCTGGTGGCCCCCCCGGGGGCGCCTGGGAGACCCAGTACTTC | CASSFRAGGPPGGAWETQYF
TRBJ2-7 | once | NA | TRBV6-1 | TGTGCCAGCAGTGAATTAGGGAGCGGATACTCCTACGAGCAGTACTTC | CASSELGSGYSYEQYF
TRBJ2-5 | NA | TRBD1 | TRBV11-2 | TGTGCCAGTAGTGTTGACAGGGACGAGGCCCGGTACTTC | CASSVDRDEARYF
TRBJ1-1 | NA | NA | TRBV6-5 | TGTGCCAGCAGATCTGGATCCCTCGCCCTTACTGAAGCTTTCTTT | CASRSGSLALTEAFF
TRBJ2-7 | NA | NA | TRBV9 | TGTGCCCTAGGACAGACCTACGAGCAGTACTTC | CALGQTYEQYF
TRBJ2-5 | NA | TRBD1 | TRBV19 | TGTGCTAGGGAAACTGGGACAGGGGGCTGGGAGACCCAGTACTTC | CARETGTGGWETQYF
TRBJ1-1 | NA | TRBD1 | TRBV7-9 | TGTGCCAGCAGCCGGAGGGGACAGGGGGGAACTGAAGCTTTCTTT | CASSRRGQGGTEAFF
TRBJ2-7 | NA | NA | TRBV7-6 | TGTGCCTGCAGCGTCCTCTTGGCCTCCTACGAGCAGTACTTC | CACSVLLASYEQYF